This is a list of T cell receptor beta chains from one sample in a study of siplizumab effects on memory and regulatory T cells. Measured with immunoSEQ multiplex PCR; TCRdb has only the in-frame clones, and not every one. This repertoire shows over 50,000 clones, roughly 85% found once; its top ten account for 3% to 4%. The source material was memory CD4+ T cells sorted from blood. Every receptor here comes from a human donor in good health. Both conserved end residues are part of each CDR3. D genes are given only for firm matches. Size values are once, few and many counts, or a class for expanded clones, and some rows have none.

>TRBV5-5|-|TRBJ2-1|TRBD2
TGTGCCAGCAGCTTGGCCGTAGTGGCGGGAGGGCCCTATGAGCAGTTCTTC
CASSLAVVAGGPYEQFF
>TRBV6-6|once|TRBJ2-5|TRBD1
TGTGCCAGCAGTCAAGACAGGGGGCGAGGGGAGACCCAGTACTTC
CASSQDRGRGETQYF
>TRBV10-1|-|TRBJ2-1|-
TGCGCCAGCAGTGGCTCAGGAGCGTCCTCGATAAACAATGAGCAGTTCTTC
CASSGSGASSINNEQFF
>TRBV5-1|-|TRBJ2-1|TRBD1
TGCGCCAGCAGCCCAAGACAGGGGCCCTACAATGAGCAGTTCTTC
CASSPRQGPYNEQFF
>TRBV2|-|TRBJ2-5|-
TGTGCCAGCAGTTCCCGGGGGAGTGCGGGAGAGACCCAGTACTTC
CASSSRGSAGETQYF
>TRBV30|-|TRBJ2-1|-
TGTGCCTGGAGTCGAGGGGTGGGGAATGAGCAGTTCTTC
CAWSRGVGNEQFF
>TRBV6-1|once|TRBJ1-1|-
TGTGCCAGCGGGACCGGACGGACGAACACTGAAGCTTTCTTT
CASGTGRTNTEAFF
>TRBV7-7|-|TRBJ2-3|-
TGTGCCAGCAGCTTAGAAATAGCATATACGCAGTATTTT
CASSLEIAYTQYF
>TRBV10-3|-|TRBJ2-1|TRBD1
TGTGCCATTGCTTCCGGGACAGGGAGTGTCGATGAGCAGTTCTTC
CAIASGTGSVDEQFF
>TRBV7-7|-|TRBJ2-5|TRBD2
TGTGCCAGCAGCCAGACTAGCGGGGGGCCCGGGACCCAGTACTTC
CASSQTSGGPGTQYF
>TRBV7-9|-|TRBJ1-3|-
TGTGCCAGCAGCTTAGATCGAAACACCATATATTTT
CASSLDRNTIYF